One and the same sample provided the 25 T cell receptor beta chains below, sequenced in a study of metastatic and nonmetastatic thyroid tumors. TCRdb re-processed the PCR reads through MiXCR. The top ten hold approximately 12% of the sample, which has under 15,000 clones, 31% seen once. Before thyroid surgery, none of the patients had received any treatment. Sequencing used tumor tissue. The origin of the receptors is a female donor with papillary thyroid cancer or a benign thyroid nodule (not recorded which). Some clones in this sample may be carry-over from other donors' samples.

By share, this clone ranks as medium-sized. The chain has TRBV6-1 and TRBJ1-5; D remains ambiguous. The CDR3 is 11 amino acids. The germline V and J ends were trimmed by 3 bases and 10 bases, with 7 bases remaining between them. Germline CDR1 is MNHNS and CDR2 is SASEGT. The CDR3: CASSDADPQHF. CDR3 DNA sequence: TGTGCCAGCAGTGACGCCGATCCCCAGCATTTT.

CDR3 in amino acids: CASSLGGTCGNGQYF. The CDR3 nucleotides read TGTGCCAGCAGCTTAGGTGGGACATGTGGTAACGGGCAGTACTTC. The chain is built from TRBV7-2 and TRBJ2-7; D perhaps matches TRBD1 (6 bases). Trimming stripped 1 base from V and 9 bases from J, with 19 bases between. The CDR3 length is 15 residues. Germline V gives CDR1 SGHTA, CDR2 FQGNSA.

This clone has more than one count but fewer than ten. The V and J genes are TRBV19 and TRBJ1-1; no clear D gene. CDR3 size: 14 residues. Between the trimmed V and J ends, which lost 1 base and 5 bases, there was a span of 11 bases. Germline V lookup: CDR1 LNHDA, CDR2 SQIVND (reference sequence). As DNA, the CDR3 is TGTGCCAGTAGTATAGGGACCGGGTGGACTGAAGCTTTCTTT. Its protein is CASSIGTGWTEAFF.

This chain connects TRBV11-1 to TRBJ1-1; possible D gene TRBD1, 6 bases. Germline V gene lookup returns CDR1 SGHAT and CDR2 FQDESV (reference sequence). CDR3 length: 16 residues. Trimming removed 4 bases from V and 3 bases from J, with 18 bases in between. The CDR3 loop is CASSSTDRPADTEAFF. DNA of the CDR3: TGTGCCAGCAGCTCTACAGACAGGCCCGCTGACACTGAAGCTTTCTTT.

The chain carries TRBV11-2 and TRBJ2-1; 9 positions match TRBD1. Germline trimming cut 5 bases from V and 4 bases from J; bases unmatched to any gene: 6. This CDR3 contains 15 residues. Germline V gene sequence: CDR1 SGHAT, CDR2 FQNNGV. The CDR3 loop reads CASSPYRGLYNEQFF. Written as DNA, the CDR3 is TGTGCCAGCAGCCCCTACAGGGGGCTTTACAATGAGCAGTTCTTC.

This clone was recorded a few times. The CDR3 DNA follows: TGTGCCAGCAGCTATTTAGGAGGGGAGCTGTTTTTT. Its translation is CASSYLGGELFF. This sequence joins TRBV7-2 and TRBJ2-2; no clear D gene. V was trimmed by 4 bases and J by 8 bases, leaving 8 bases between them. Germline lookup yields CDR1 SGHTA and CDR2 FQGNSA. The CDR3 runs 12 residues.

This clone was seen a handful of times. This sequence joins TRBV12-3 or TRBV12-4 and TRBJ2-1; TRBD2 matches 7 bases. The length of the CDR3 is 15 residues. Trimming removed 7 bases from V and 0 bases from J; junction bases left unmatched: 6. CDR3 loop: CASKGGGSSYNEQFF. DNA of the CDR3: TGTGCCAGCAAGGGCGGCGGGAGCTCCTACAATGAGCAGTTCTTC.

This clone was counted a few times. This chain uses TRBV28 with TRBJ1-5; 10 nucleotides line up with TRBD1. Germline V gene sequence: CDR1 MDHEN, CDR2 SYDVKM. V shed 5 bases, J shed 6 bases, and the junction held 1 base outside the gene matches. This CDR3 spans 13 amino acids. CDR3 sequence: CASSGTGVQPQHF. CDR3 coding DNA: TGTGCCAGCAGTGGGACAGGGGTTCAGCCCCAGCATTTT. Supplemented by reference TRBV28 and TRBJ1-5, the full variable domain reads DVKVTQSSRYLVKRTGEKVFLECVQDMDHENMFWYRQDPGLGLRLIYFSYDVKMKEKGDIPEGYSVSREKKERFSLILESASTNQTSMYLCASSGTGVQPQHFGDGTRLSIL.

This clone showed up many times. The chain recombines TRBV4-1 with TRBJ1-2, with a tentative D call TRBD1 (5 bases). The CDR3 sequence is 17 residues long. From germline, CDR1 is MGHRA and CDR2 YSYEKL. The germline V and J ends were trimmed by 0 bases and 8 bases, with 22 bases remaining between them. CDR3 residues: CASSQEATTGPENGYTF. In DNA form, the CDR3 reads TGCGCCAGCAGCCAAGAGGCCACCACGGGGCCCGAGAACGGCTACACCTTC.

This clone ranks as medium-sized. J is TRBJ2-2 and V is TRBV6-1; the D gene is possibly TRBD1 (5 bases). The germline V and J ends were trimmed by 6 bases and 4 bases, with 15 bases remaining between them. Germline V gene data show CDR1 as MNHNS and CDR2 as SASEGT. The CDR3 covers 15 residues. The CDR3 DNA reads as TGTGCCAGCAGATCTACAGGTGGATCCACCGGGGAGCTGTTTTTT. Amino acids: CASRSTGGSTGELFF.

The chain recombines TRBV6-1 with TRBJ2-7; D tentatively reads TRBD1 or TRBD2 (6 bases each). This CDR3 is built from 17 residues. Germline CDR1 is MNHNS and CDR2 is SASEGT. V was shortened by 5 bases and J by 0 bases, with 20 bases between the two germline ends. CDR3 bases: TGTGCCAGCAGTCAAAAAGGGAGGAGGGACACCTCCTACGAGCAGTACTTC. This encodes CASSQKGRRDTSYEQYF.

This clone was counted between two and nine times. The CDR3 sequence is CASSSPGQGGGYTF. CDR3 DNA sequence: TGTGCCAGCAGTTCGCCGGGACAGGGGGGTGGCTACACCTTC. The chain joins TRBV6-1 to TRBJ1-2; 11 bases map to TRBD1. The V segment lost 5 bases and the J segment 7 bases; nucleotides outside the gene matches: 6. The CDR3 has 14 amino acids. CDR1 is MNHNS, CDR2 SASEGT, per germline.

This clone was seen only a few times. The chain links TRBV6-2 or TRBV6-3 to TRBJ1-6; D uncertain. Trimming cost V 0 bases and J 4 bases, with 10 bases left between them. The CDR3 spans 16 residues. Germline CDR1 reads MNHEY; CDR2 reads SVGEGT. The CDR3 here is CASSYSKVRYNSPLHF. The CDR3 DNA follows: TGTGCCAGCAGTTACTCGAAGGTTCGGTATAATTCACCCCTCCACTTT.

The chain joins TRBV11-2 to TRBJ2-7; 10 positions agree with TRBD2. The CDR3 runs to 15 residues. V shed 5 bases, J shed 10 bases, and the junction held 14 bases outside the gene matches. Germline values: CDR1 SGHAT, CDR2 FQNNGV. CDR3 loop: CASSPSAGGPVYQYF. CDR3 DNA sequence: TGTGCCAGCAGCCCCTCAGCGGGAGGGCCAGTCTATCAGTACTTC.

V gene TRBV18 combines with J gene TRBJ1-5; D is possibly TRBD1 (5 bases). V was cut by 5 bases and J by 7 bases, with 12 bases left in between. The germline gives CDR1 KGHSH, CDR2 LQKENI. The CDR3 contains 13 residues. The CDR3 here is CASSGGTGQPQHF. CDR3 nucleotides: TGTGCCAGCTCAGGGGGGACGGGACAGCCCCAGCATTTT. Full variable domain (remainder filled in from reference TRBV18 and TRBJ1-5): NAGVMQNPRHLVRRRGQEARLRCSPMKGHSHVYWYRQLPEEGLKFMVYLQKENIIDESGMPKERFSAEFPKEGPSILRIQQVVRGDSAAYFCASSGGTGQPQHFGDGTRLSIL.

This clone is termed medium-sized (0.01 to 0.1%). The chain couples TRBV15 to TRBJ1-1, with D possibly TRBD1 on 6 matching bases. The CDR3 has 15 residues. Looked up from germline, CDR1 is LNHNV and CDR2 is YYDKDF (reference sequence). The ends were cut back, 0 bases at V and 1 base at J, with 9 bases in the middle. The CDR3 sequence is CATSREGAGNTEAFF. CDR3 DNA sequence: TGTGCCACCAGCAGAGAGGGGGCAGGGAACACTGAAGCTTTCTTT.

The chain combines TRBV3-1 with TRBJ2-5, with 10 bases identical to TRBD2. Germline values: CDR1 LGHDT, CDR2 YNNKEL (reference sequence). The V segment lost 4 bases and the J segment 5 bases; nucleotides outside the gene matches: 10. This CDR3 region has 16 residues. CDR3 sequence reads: CASSPTSGLGEETQYF. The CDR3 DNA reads TGTGCCAGCAGCCCGACTAGCGGGCTTGGGGAGGAGACCCAGTACTTC.

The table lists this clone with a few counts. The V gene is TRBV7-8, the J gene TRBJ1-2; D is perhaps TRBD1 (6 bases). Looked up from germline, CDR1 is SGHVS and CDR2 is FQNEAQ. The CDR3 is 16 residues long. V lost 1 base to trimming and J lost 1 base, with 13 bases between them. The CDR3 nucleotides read TGTGCCAGCAGCTTAGAGGCAGGGGAAATTAACTATGGCTACACCTTC. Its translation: CASSLEAGEINYGYTF.

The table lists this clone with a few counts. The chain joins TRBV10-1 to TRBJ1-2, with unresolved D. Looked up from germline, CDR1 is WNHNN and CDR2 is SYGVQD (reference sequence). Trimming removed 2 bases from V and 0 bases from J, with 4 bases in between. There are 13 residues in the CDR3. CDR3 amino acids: CASSENANYGYTF. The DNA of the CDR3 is TGCGCCAGCAGTGAGAACGCTAACTATGGCTACACCTTC.

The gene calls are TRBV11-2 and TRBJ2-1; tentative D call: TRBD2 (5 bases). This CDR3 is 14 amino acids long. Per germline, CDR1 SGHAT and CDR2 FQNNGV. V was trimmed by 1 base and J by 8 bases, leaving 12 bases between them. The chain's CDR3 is CASSLVQISDEQFF. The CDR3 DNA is TGTGCCAGCAGCTTAGTCCAGATTAGCGATGAGCAGTTCTTC. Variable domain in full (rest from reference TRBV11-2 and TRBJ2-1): EAGVAQSPRYKIIEKRQSVAFWCNPISGHATLYWYQQILGQGPKLLIQFQNNGVVDDSQLPKDRFSAERLKGVDSTLKIQPAKLEDSAVYLCASSLVQISDEQFFGPGTRLTVL.

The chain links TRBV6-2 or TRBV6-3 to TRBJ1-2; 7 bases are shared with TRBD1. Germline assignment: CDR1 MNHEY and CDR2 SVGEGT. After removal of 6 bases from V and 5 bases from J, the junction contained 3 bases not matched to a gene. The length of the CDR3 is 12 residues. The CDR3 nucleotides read TGTGCCAGCAGGGAGGGACAGTATGGCTACACCTTC. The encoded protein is CASREGQYGYTF.

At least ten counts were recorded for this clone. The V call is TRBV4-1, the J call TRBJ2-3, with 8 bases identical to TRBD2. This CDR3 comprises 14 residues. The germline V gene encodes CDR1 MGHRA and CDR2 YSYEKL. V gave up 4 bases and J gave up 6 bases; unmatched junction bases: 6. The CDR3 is CASSPREGSDTQYF. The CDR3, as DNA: TGCGCCAGCAGCCCTCGGGAGGGCAGTGATACGCAGTATTTT.

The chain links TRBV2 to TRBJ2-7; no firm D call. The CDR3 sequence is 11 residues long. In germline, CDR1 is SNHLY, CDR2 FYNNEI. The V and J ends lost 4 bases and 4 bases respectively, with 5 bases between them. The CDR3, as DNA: TGTGCCAGCAGTGTAGTGTACGAGCAGTACTTC. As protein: CASSVVYEQYF.

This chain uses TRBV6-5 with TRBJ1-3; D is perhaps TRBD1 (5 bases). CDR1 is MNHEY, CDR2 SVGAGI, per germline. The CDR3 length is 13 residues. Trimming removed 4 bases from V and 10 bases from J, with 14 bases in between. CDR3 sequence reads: CASSSVGGRTIYF. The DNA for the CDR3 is TGTGCCAGCAGTTCCGTGGGGGGAAGAACCATATATTTT.

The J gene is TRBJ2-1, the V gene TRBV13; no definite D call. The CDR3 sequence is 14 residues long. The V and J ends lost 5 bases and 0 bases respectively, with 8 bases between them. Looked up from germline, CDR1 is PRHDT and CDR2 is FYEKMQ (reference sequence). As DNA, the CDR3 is TGTGCCAGCAGCCCGATAGGCTCCTACAATGAGCAGTTCTTC. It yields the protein CASSPIGSYNEQFF.